Below are 19 T cell receptor beta chains sequenced from a single sample in a study of blood T cell repertoires in COVID-19. The protocol was immunoSEQ multiplex PCR, while the TCRdb copy is restricted to in-frame clones and leaves out a portion. This repertoire shows 350,000 or so clones, approximately 88% found once; its top ten account for roughly 1.7%. Sequencing input: peripheral blood. The receptors come from a woman under 40 with COVID-19, enrolled during active disease.

There are a few counts of this clone. The chain joins TRBV2 to TRBJ2-7; D might be TRBD2 (5 bases). V shed 10 bases and J shed 7 bases, with 20 bases lying between them. The germline CDR1 and CDR2 sequences are SNHLY and FYNNEI. This CDR3 is built from 13 residues. CDR3 DNA: TGTGCCATCCCCTCCCCGACTATCTATGAGCAGTACGTC. It translates to CAIPSPTIYEQYV.

The CDR3: CASSTRRPGTGELFF. The CDR3 nucleotides are TGTGCCAGCAGCACTAGGAGGCCGGGGACCGGGGAGCTGTTTTTT. The V and J genes are TRBV3-1 (or the pseudogene TRBV3-2) and TRBJ2-2; perhaps TRBD2 as D (5 bases). There are 15 residues in the CDR3. Germline loops: CDR1 LGHDT, CDR2 YNNKEL (reference sequence). V was shortened by 5 bases and J by 5 bases, with 15 bases between the two germline ends.

This chain links TRBV5-4 with TRBJ2-3, with 10 nucleotides matching TRBD2. Trimming at V came to 7 bases and at J to 4 bases, leaving 12 bases not matched to a gene. The germline V gene encodes CDR1 SGHNT and CDR2 YYREEE (reference sequence). This CDR3 is 16 amino acids long. CDR3 residues: CASVEAGGPGADTQYF. The CDR3 region has the DNA TGTGCCAGCGTAGAAGCGGGGGGGCCAGGGGCAGATACGCAGTATTTT.

The chain combines TRBV7-8 with TRBJ2-7; TRBD1 agrees at 8 bases. The trim removed 3 bases at V and 0 bases at J, leaving 4 bases unmatched. The CDR3 spans 15 residues. Germline V gene lookup returns CDR1 SGHVS and CDR2 FQNEAQ. CDR3 sequence reads: CASSFLGQGSYEQYV. CDR3 DNA sequence: TGTGCCAGCAGCTTTCTTGGACAGGGCTCCTACGAGCAGTACGTC.

The chain uses TRBV11-2 and TRBJ2-3, with 8 bases aligning to TRBD1. This CDR3 is built from 16 residues. Germline V gives CDR1 SGHAT, CDR2 FQNNGV. Trimming cost V 2 bases and J 4 bases; bases outside gene matches: 8. CDR3 nucleotides: TGTGCCAGCAGCTTAATCTCCCAGGGGGCTGCAGATACGCAGTATTTT. Its protein is CASSLISQGAADTQYF.

This chain links TRBV9 with TRBJ2-3; D might be TRBD1 (6 bases). This CDR3 spans 15 amino acids. V lost 4 bases and J lost 4, with 16 bases in between. Germline values: CDR1 SGDLS, CDR2 YYNGEE. CDR3: CASSPGRGTADTQYF. DNA of the CDR3: TGTGCCAGCAGCCCAGGAAGGGGGACGGCAGATACGCAGTATTTT.

This sequence joins TRBV28 and TRBJ1-1, with 7 bases that match TRBD1. Per germline, CDR1 MDHEN and CDR2 SYDVKM. The V gene end was trimmed by 5 bases and the J gene end by 4 bases; junction bases not matched to a gene: 7. This CDR3 is built from 14 residues. The CDR3 reads CASSQTGAVTEAFF. DNA of the CDR3: TGTGCCAGCAGTCAAACAGGGGCCGTCACTGAAGCTTTCTTT.

Concerning this clone: This sample includes further DNA sequences coding for the same CDR3. The chain is built from TRBV6-5 and TRBJ1-1; maybe TRBD1 (5 bases). The germline CDR1 and CDR2 sequences are MNHEY and SVGAGI. V was pared by 0 bases and J by 3 bases, with 8 bases between. CDR3 length: 14 amino acids. The CDR3 sequence: CASSYSPRDTEAFF. CDR3 DNA: TGTGCCAGCAGTTACTCTCCCAGGGACACTGAAGCTTTCTTT.

This clone was seen a single time. The chain links TRBV21-1 to TRBJ2-7; the table's D call TRBD2 went unverified against the DNA. TRBV21-1 is annotated as a pseudogene. CDR3 size: 17 residues. The DNA for the CDR3 is TGTGCCAGCAGCAGGAAACTAGCGGGGGTTAGTACCTACGAGCAGTACGTC. This translates into CASSRKLAGVSTYEQYV.

In nucleotides, the CDR3 is TGTGCCAGCAGCCGACAGGTTTCTGCAACTAATGAAAAACTGTTTTTT. Protein: CASSRQVSATNEKLFF. The chain carries TRBV7-9 and TRBJ1-4, with a possible D match to TRBD1 (6 bases). The CDR3 has 16 amino acids. V gave up 5 bases and J gave up 0 bases, with 13 bases separating them. The germline CDR1 and CDR2 sequences are SEHNR and FQNEAQ (reference sequence). Using reference TRBV7-9 and TRBJ1-4 for the parts outside the CDR3, the full variable domain is DTGVSQNPRHKITKRGQNVTFRCDPISEHNRLYWYRQTLGQGPEFLTYFQNEAQLEKSRLLSDRFSAERPKGSFSTLEIQRTEQGDSAMYLCASSRQVSATNEKLFFGSGTQLSVL.

The rearrangement uses TRBV2 and TRBJ1-4, with a tentative D call TRBD1 (6 bases). V was trimmed by 6 bases and J by 7 bases, leaving 9 bases between them. The CDR3 is 12 amino acids. Per germline, CDR1 SNHLY and CDR2 FYNNEI. Here the CDR3 DNA reads TGTGCCAGCAGGTCCAGGGGTGAAAAACTGTTTTTT. It is translated as CASRSRGEKLFF.

The rearrangement joins TRBV27 to TRBJ1-1, with 7 positions matching TRBD1. Trimming cost V 3 bases and J 1 base; bases outside gene matches: 8. The CDR3 extends over 16 amino acids. Per germline, CDR1 MNHEY and CDR2 SMNVEV (reference sequence). The DNA for the CDR3 is TGTGCCAGCAGTTTCCGCCCGGGACAGCCGAACACTGAAGCTTTCTTT. It encodes CASSFRPGQPNTEAFF.

The rearrangement links TRBV9 to TRBJ2-5; 11 bases fit TRBD2. The V and J ends lost 7 bases and 5 bases, in that order; junction bases with no gene match: 10. This CDR3 comprises 15 residues. Germline CDR1 and CDR2: SGDLS and YYNGEE. DNA of the CDR3: TGTGCCAGCGCGTCTAGCGGGGGGCGTGGGGAGACCCAGTACTTC. Translation: CASASSGGRGETQYF. The full variable domain, rest sourced from reference TRBV9 and TRBJ2-5, is DSGVTQTPKHLITATGQRVTLRCSPRSGDLSVYWYQQSLDQGLQFLIQYYNGEERAKGNILERFSAQQFPDLHSELNLSSLELGDSALYFCASASSGGRGETQYFGPGTRLLVL.

The rearrangement links TRBV24-1 to TRBJ1-2, with a possible D match to TRBD1 (5 bases). CDR1 is KGHDR and CDR2 is SFDVKD in the germline V gene. This CDR3 is 15 amino acids long. Trimming removed 2 bases from V and 7 bases from J, with 16 bases in between. Written as DNA, the CDR3 is TGTGCCACCAGTGATTCCACCTACGGGGGTGGTGGCTACACCTTC. Encoded protein: CATSDSTYGGGGYTF.

The rearrangement links TRBV12-5 to TRBJ1-4, with 7 positions matching TRBD1. The germline V gene encodes CDR1 LGHNT and CDR2 FRNRAP. The CDR3 has 14 amino acids. V was pared by 2 bases and J by 6 bases, with 3 bases of the junction left unmatched. In DNA form, the CDR3 reads TGTGCTAGTGGTTTGCGAACAGGGGATGAAAAACTGTTTTTT. It is translated as CASGLRTGDEKLFF.

This chain uses TRBV15 with TRBJ2-1, with D possibly matching TRBD1 (5 bases). V lost 0 bases, J lost 3 bases, and 12 bases lay in between. The germline CDR1 and CDR2 sequences are LNHNV and YYDKDF (reference sequence). This CDR3 spans 16 amino acids. As DNA, the CDR3 is TGTGCCACCAGCAGAGATTCAGGGTTCGACTACAATGAGCAGTTCTTC. Amino acid sequence: CATSRDSGFDYNEQFF. The full variable domain, completed using reference TRBV15 and TRBJ2-1, is DAMVIQNPRYQVTQFGKPVTLSCSQTLNHNVMYWYQQKSSQAPKLLFHYYDKDFNNEADTPDNFQSRRPNTSFCFLDIRSPGLGDTAMYLCATSRDSGFDYNEQFFGPGTRLTVL.

The rearrangement uses TRBV7-8 and TRBJ1-3; D unresolved. V lost 10 bases to trimming and J lost 7 bases, with 11 bases between them. Germline V gene data show CDR1 as SGHVS and CDR2 as FQNEAQ. The CDR3 runs 11 residues. The DNA of the CDR3 is TGTGCCATATGGAGGGCTAACACCATATATTTT. Protein product: CAIWRANTIYF.

This chain links TRBV27 with TRBJ1-2; 7 nucleotides match TRBD1. Germline V gene data show CDR1 as MNHEY and CDR2 as SMNVEV (reference sequence). CDR3 size: 13 residues. With V trimmed by 6 bases and J by 2 bases, 3 bases remained unmatched. CDR3 nucleotide sequence: TGTGCCAGCAGGGAGACAGGGAACTATGGCTACACCTTC. Protein: CASRETGNYGYTF.

Worth noting for this clone: The junction differs from germline at one of its ends, possibly a read error. The chain carries TRBV7-7 and TRBJ1-3; D ambiguous. This CDR3 has 17 amino acids. The germline V gene has CDR1 SSHAT and CDR2 FNYEAQ (reference sequence). The DNA for the CDR3 is TGTGCTAGCAGCTTAATTTCCCCCGTCAAGACCGGGAACACCATATATTTT. It yields the protein CASSLISPVKTGNTIYF.